The next 21 T cell receptor beta chains were all read from a single sample in a study of OX40 agonist ivuxolimab in advanced cancers. Data came from immunoSEQ multiplex PCR; TCRdb stores just in-frame clones and leaves some out. Here the sample spans fewer than 90,000 clones, roughly nine tenths being singletons. Sequenced material: CD4+ or CD8+ T cells sorted from blood, taken in a trial of the OX40 agonist ivuxolimab. The source of these receptors is an adult with an advanced solid tumor such as melanoma, head and neck, liver or kidney cancer.

The CDR3 here is CASSPGTGGSAGNTIYF. CDR3 coding DNA: TGTGCCAGCTCACCAGGGACAGGGGGAAGTGCTGGAAACACCATATATTTT. The rearrangement links TRBV18 to TRBJ1-3; TRBD1 aligns across 11 bases. The V segment lost 2 bases and the J segment 2 bases; nucleotides outside the gene matches: 5. The germline gives CDR1 KGHSH, CDR2 LQKENI. The CDR3 extends over 17 amino acids.

In this sample, this clone turned up once. The chain carries TRBV30 and TRBJ1-3, with a possible D match to TRBD1 (5 bases). The CDR3 has 15 amino acids. Between the trimmed V and J ends, which lost 0 bases and 0 bases, there was a span of 9 bases. CDR1 is GTSNPN and CDR2 is SVGIG in the germline V gene (reference sequence). The DNA of the CDR3 is TGTGCCTGGAGTGTAGGGACGTACTCTGGAAACACCATATATTTT. Translated: CAWSVGTYSGNTIYF.

The chain uses TRBV6-5 and TRBJ1-4; 7 bases map to TRBD1. Germline lookup yields CDR1 MNHEY and CDR2 SVGAGI. V was pared by 0 bases and J by 6 bases, with 7 bases of the junction left unmatched. This CDR3 comprises 16 residues. CDR3 bases: TGTGCCAGCAGTTACTCCACAGGGGTCGGGGATGAAAAACTGTTTTTT. As protein: CASSYSTGVGDEKLFF.

This clone was counted a few times. The rearrangement uses TRBV9 and TRBJ2-5; a weak D match, TRBD2 (6 bases). Germline-derived CDR1 and CDR2 are SGDLS and YYNGEE. Deletions cut 0 bases from V and 5 bases from J, with 11 bases between. The length of the CDR3 is 14 residues. The CDR3 DNA follows: TGTGCCAGCAGCGTAGGAAGTGGAGGGGAGACCCAGTACTTC. It is translated as CASSVGSGGETQYF.

This chain connects TRBV6-6 to TRBJ2-3, with TRBD1 identical over 9 bases. Germline CDR1 reads MNHNY; CDR2 reads SVGAGI (reference sequence). V lost 5 bases and J lost 4; bases outside the gene matches: 7. This CDR3 is built from 15 residues. This chain's CDR3 is CASSQGTGSADTQYF. The DNA for the CDR3 is TGTGCCAGCAGTCAAGGGACAGGGAGTGCAGATACGCAGTATTTT.

The rearrangement links TRBV5-6 to TRBJ2-1; D gene ambiguous. The germline CDR1 and CDR2 sequences are SGHDT and YYEEEE. Trimming shortened V by 0 bases and J by 1 base, and 5 bases separated the two germline ends. This CDR3 spans 14 amino acids. The CDR3 reads CASSLGASYNEQFF. CDR3 coding DNA: TGTGCCAGCAGCTTGGGAGCGTCCTACAATGAGCAGTTCTTC.

V is TRBV19 and J is TRBJ2-3; TRBD1 might be the D (6 bases). The CDR3 has 17 residues. CDR1 LNHDA and CDR2 SQIVND come from the germline V gene (reference sequence). Trimming stripped 3 bases from V and 3 bases from J, with 19 bases between. Written as DNA, the CDR3 is TGTGCCAGTAGTATGCACTCGACAGGTACACTGACAGATACGCAGTATTTT. It specifies CASSMHSTGTLTDTQYF.

Only a few counts were recorded for this clone. The V and J genes are TRBV2 and TRBJ2-3; the D gene is possibly TRBD1 (6 bases). V was pared by 5 bases and J by 4 bases, with 13 bases between. Germline V gene lookup returns CDR1 SNHLY and CDR2 FYNNEI. This CDR3 region has 14 residues. The CDR3 bases are TGTGCCAGCAGTAGACAGGCCCGGTCAGATACGCAGTATTTT. This sequence encodes CASSRQARSDTQYF.

The CDR3 spells CASSDRETSSYEQYF. For the CDR3, the DNA is TGTGCCAGCAGTGACCGGGAGACTAGCTCCTACGAGCAGTACTTC. J is TRBJ2-7 and V is TRBV6-1; D perhaps matches TRBD2 (6 bases). V lost 3 bases and J 0 bases, leaving 12 bases between the germline ends. This CDR3 has 15 residues. The germline V gene encodes CDR1 MNHNS and CDR2 SASEGT.

The chain links TRBV19 to TRBJ1-5, with 9 bases identical to TRBD1. J was trimmed by 6 bases and V by 5 bases; bases with no gene match: 5. The length of the CDR3 is 14 residues. Germline lookup yields CDR1 LNHDA and CDR2 SQIVND (reference sequence). The CDR3 bases are TGTGCCAGTAGTCCACAGGGGGCTAGTCAGCCCCAGCATTTT. Residues: CASSPQGASQPQHF.

This clone has more than one count but fewer than ten. The CDR3 sequence: CASSQNRGIGEKLFF. CDR3 nucleotides: TGTGCCAGCAGTCAGAACAGGGGTATTGGTGAAAAACTGTTTTTT. V usage is TRBV2 and J usage is TRBJ1-4; 7 bases agree with TRBD1. Trimming at V came to 5 bases and at J to 7 bases, leaving 10 bases not matched to a gene. The CDR3 consists of 15 residues. Germline CDR1 reads SNHLY; CDR2 reads FYNNEI.

For this clone: The same CDR3 can be traced to other DNA sequences in this sample. This chain links TRBV29-1 with TRBJ2-7, with TRBD1 as a possible D gene (7 bases). This CDR3 is 13 amino acids long. From germline, CDR1 is SQVTM and CDR2 ANQGSEA. Trimming pared 5 bases from V and 0 bases from J, leaving 11 bases between. The CDR3 here is CSVRQGGSYEQYF. The CDR3 DNA reads TGCAGCGTTCGACAGGGAGGCTCCTACGAGCAGTACTTC.

The CDR3 DNA reads TGTGCCAGCTCACCGCAGGGGGCGGCTCGAGAAAAACTGTTTTTT. Residues: CASSPQGAAREKLFF. The V and J genes are TRBV18 and TRBJ1-4, with 8 bases aligning to TRBD1. This CDR3 spans 15 amino acids. The V segment lost 3 bases and the J segment 8 bases; nucleotides outside the gene matches: 8. CDR1 KGHSH and CDR2 LQKENI come from the germline V gene.

This clone showed up just once. The chain joins TRBV6-1 to TRBJ2-1, with 7 positions matching TRBD1. The V and J ends lost 11 bases and 2 bases, in that order; junction bases with no gene match: 9. The CDR3 is 14 amino acids. Germline CDR1 MNHNS, CDR2 SASEGT. CDR3 sequence: CAVHRDSPYNEQFF. The CDR3 nucleotides are TGTGCCGTCCACCGGGACAGCCCCTACAATGAGCAGTTCTTC.

This chain joins TRBV5-1 and TRBJ1-5; 9 bases are a match to TRBD1. V trimming: 0 bases; J trimming: 5 bases; junction bases outside the gene matches: 0. CDR1 is SGHRS and CDR2 is YFSETQ in the germline V gene. CDR3 length: 14 residues. The CDR3 loop reads CASSLGTGDQPQHF. CDR3 DNA: TGCGCCAGCAGCTTGGGGACAGGGGATCAGCCCCAGCATTTT. The complete variable domain, with remaining parts taken from reference TRBV5-1 and TRBJ1-5, reads KAGVTQTPRYLIKTRGQQVTLSCSPISGHRSVSWYQQTPGQGLQFLFEYFSETQRNKGNFPGRFSGRQFSNSRSEMNVSTLELGDSALYLCASSLGTGDQPQHFGDGTRLSIL.

This clone was observed a few times. The gene calls are TRBV2 and TRBJ2-4, with 9 bases fitting TRBD1. CDR3 size: 15 residues. The trim removed 5 bases at V and 4 bases at J, leaving 6 bases unmatched. Germline CDR1 reads SNHLY; CDR2 reads FYNNEI. CDR3 amino acids: CASSQGDRDKNIQYF. The CDR3 bases are TGTGCCAGCAGTCAGGGGGACAGGGATAAAAACATTCAGTACTTC.

The chain couples TRBV9 to TRBJ2-7; D perhaps matches TRBD2 (5 bases). V was cut by 4 bases and J by 7 bases, with 18 bases left in between. Germline V gives CDR1 SGDLS, CDR2 YYNGEE. The CDR3 is made up of 14 amino acids. CDR3 in DNA: TGTGCCAGCAGCCCCCCCGGGATTTCGGGGGAGCAGTACTTC. It codes for CASSPPGISGEQYF. Combining the CDR3 with reference TRBV9 and TRBJ2-7 gives the whole variable domain DSGVTQTPKHLITATGQRVTLRCSPRSGDLSVYWYQQSLDQGLQFLIQYYNGEERAKGNILERFSAQQFPDLHSELNLSSLELGDSALYFCASSPPGISGEQYFGPGTRLTVT.

The chain recombines TRBV5-1 with TRBJ1-2, with 7 bases lining up with TRBD1. Germline trimming cut 2 bases from V and 7 bases from J; bases unmatched to any gene: 2. The length of the CDR3 is 12 residues. The V gene's germline CDR1 is SGHRS and CDR2 YFSETQ. The CDR3 sequence is CASSLQGRGYTF. CDR3 nucleotide sequence: TGCGCCAGCAGCTTACAGGGGCGTGGCTACACCTTC.

V usage is TRBV7-2 and J usage is TRBJ2-3, with D possibly being TRBD1 (5 bases). With 6 bases removed from V and 2 bases from J, the gap between germline ends came to 18 bases. The length of the CDR3 is 16 residues. Per germline, CDR1 SGHTA and CDR2 FQGNSA. CDR3 nucleotides: TGTGCCAGCAGTCCAATGAGACAGACTTCCACAGATACGCAGTATTTT. Protein: CASSPMRQTSTDTQYF.

V usage is TRBV19 and J usage is TRBJ2-2; D is unclear. The CDR3 totals 14 residues. V gave up 10 bases and J gave up 1 base, with 13 bases separating them. In germline, CDR1 is LNHDA, CDR2 SQIVND (reference sequence). CDR3 sequence: CATHPMGNTGELFF. The CDR3 nucleotides read TGTGCCACCCACCCTATGGGGAACACCGGGGAGCTGTTTTTT. Drawing the rest from reference TRBV19 and TRBJ2-2, the complete variable domain is DGGITQSPKYLFRKEGQNVTLSCEQNLNHDAMYWYRQDPGQGLRLIYYSQIVNDFQKGDIAEGYSVSREKKESFPLTVTSAQKNPTAFYLCATHPMGNTGELFFGEGSRLTVL.

The V and J genes are TRBV28 and TRBJ1-1; 8 bases fit TRBD1. Germline lookup yields CDR1 MDHEN and CDR2 SYDVKM. CDR3 size: 16 residues. Trimming removed 5 bases from V and 0 bases from J; junction bases left unmatched: 8. CDR3 in DNA: TGTGCCAGCAGTCCCACACCGGGACAGGTGAACACTGAAGCTTTCTTT. Translation: CASSPTPGQVNTEAFF.